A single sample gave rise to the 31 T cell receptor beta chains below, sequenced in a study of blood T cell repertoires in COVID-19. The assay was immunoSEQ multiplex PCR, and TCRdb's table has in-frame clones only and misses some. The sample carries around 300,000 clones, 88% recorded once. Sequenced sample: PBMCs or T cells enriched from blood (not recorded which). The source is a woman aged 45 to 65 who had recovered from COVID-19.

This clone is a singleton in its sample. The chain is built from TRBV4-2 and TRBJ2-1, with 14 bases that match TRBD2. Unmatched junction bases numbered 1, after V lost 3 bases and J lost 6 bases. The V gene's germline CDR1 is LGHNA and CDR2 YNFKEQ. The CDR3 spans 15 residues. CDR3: CASSHGTSGSNEQFF. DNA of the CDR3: TGTGCCAGCAGCCATGGGACTAGCGGGAGCAATGAGCAGTTCTTC.

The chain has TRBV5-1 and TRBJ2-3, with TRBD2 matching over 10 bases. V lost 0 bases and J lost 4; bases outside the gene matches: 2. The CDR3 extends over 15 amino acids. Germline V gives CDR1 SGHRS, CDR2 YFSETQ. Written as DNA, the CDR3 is TGCGCCAGCAGCTTGGTCCTAGCGGGGGCAGATACGCAGTATTTT. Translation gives CASSLVLAGADTQYF.

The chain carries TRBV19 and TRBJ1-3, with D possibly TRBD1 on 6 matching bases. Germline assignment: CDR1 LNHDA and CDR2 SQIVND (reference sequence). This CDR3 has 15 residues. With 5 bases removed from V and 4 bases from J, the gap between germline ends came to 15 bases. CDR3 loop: CASSVGQFSGNTIYF. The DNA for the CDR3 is TGTGCCAGTAGTGTCGGACAGTTCTCCGGAAACACCATATATTTT.

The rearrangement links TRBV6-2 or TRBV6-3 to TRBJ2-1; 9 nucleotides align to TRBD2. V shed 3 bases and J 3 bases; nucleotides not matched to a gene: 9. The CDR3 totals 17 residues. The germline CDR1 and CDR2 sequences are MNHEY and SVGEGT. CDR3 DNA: TGTGCCAGCAGTTATTGGCTAGCGGGGCGTCTCTACAATGAGCAGTTCTTC. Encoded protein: CASSYWLAGRLYNEQFF.

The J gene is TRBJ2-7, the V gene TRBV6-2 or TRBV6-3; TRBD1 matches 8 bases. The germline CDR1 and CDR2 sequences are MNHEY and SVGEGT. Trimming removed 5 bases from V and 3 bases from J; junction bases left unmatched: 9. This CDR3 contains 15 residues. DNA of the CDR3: TGTGCCAGCAGTGCTACAGGGGGGAGAATCTACGAGCAGTACTTC. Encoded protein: CASSATGGRIYEQYF.

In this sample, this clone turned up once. The CDR3 bases are TGTGCCAGTAAAGGGGTAGCGGGCAATGAGCAGTTCTTC. This gives the protein CASKGVAGNEQFF. The chain employs TRBV19 and TRBJ2-1, with 7 bases fitting TRBD2. The CDR3 consists of 13 residues. With 7 bases clipped from V and 6 bases from J, the junction kept 6 bases outside the gene matches. Germline V lookup: CDR1 LNHDA, CDR2 SQIVND (reference sequence). The variable domain in full, with the rest retrieved from reference TRBV19 and TRBJ2-1, is DGGITQSPKYLFRKEGQNVTLSCEQNLNHDAMYWYRQDPGQGLRLIYYSQIVNDFQKGDIAEGYSVSREKKESFPLTVTSAQKNPTAFYLCASKGVAGNEQFFGPGTRLTVL.

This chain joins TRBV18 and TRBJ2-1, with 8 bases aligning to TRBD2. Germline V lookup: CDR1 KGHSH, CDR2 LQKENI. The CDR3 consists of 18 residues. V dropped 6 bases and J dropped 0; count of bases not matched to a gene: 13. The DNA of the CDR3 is TGTGCCAGCTCCCCTCAGGATAGCGGGGCGGGCTCCTACAATGAGCAGTTCTTC. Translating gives CASSPQDSGAGSYNEQFF.

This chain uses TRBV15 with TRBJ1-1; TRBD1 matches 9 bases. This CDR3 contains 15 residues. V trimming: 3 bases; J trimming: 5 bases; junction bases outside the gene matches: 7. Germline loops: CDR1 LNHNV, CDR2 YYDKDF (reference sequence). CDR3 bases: TGTGCCACCAGCAGGAGGACAGGGGTAGTGACTGAAGCTTTCTTT. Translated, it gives CATSRRTGVVTEAFF. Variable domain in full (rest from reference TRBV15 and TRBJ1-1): DAMVIQNPRYQVTQFGKPVTLSCSQTLNHNVMYWYQQKSSQAPKLLFHYYDKDFNNEADTPDNFQSRRPNTSFCFLDIRSPGLGDTAMYLCATSRRTGVVTEAFFGQGTRLTVV.

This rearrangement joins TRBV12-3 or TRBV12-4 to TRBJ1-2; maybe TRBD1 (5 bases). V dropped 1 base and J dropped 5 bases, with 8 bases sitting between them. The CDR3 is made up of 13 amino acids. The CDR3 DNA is TGTGCCAGCAGTTTAGGCAGGGCGTATGGCTACACCTTC. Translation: CASSLGRAYGYTF.

The CDR3 DNA reads TGTGCCAGCAGCGTAGAAGCAGGAAGCTCTGGAAACACCATATATTTT. This sequence encodes CASSVEAGSSGNTIYF. This chain connects TRBV9 to TRBJ1-3; unclear D gene. The germline V and J ends were trimmed by 0 bases and 0 bases, with 10 bases remaining between them. Germline loops: CDR1 SGDLS, CDR2 YYNGEE. The CDR3 sequence is 16 residues long.

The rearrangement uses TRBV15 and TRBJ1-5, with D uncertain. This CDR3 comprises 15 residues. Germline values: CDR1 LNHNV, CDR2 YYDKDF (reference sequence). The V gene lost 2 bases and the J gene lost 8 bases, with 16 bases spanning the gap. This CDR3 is CATSRRIPIDKPQHF. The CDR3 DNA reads TGTGCCACCAGCAGAAGGATACCCATAGACAAGCCCCAGCATTTT. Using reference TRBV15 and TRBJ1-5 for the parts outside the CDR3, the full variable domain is DAMVIQNPRYQVTQFGKPVTLSCSQTLNHNVMYWYQQKSSQAPKLLFHYYDKDFNNEADTPDNFQSRRPNTSFCFLDIRSPGLGDTAMYLCATSRRIPIDKPQHFGDGTRLSIL.

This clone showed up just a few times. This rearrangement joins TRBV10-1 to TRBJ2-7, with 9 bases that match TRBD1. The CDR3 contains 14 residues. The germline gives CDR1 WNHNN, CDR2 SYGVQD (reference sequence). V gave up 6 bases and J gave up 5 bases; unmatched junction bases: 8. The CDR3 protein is CASRSGTGSDEQYF. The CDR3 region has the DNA TGCGCCAGCAGATCCGGGACAGGGAGCGACGAGCAGTACTTC.

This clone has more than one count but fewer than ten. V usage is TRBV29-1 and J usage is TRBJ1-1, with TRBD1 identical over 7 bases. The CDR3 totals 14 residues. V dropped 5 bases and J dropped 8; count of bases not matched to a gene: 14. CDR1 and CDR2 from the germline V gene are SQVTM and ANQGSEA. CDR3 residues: CSVTPGTDLGEAFF. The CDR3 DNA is TGCAGCGTTACCCCCGGGACAGATTTGGGGGAAGCTTTCTTT.

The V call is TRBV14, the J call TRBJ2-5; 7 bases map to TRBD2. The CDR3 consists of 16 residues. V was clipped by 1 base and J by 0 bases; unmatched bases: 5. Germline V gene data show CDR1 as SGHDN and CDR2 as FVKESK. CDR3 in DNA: TGTGCCAGCAGCCAAGGTGGTAGCGGGTACCAAGAGACCCAGTACTTC. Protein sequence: CASSQGGSGYQETQYF. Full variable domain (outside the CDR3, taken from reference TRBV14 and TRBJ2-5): EAGVTQFPSHSVIEKGQTVTLRCDPISGHDNLYWYRRVMGKEIKFLLHFVKESKQDESGMPNNRFLAERTGGTYSTLKVQPAELEDSGVYFCASSQGGSGYQETQYFGPGTRLLVL.

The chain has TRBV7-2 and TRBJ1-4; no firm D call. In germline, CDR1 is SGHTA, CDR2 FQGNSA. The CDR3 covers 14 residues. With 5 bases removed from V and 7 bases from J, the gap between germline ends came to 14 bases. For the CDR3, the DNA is TGTGCCAGCAGCGAAGTTGGACTGGGTGAAAAACTGTTTTTT. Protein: CASSEVGLGEKLFF.

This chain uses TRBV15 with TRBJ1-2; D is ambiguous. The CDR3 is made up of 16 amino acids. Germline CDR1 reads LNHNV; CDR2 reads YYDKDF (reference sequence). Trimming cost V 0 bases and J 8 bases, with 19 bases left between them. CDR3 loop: CATSRDRGRAAVGYTF. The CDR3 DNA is TGTGCCACCAGCAGAGATCGAGGCCGCGCAGCTGTCGGCTACACCTTC.

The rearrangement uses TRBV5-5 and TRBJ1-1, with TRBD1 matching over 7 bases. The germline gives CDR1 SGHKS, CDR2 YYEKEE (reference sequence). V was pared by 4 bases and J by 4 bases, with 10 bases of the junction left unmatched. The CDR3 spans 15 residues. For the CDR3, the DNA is TGTGCCAGCAGCACCCGACAGGGTGCGGGCACTGAAGCTTTCTTT. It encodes CASSTRQGAGTEAFF.

The CDR3 here is CAISEGATNYGYTF. CDR3 nucleotide sequence: TGTGCCATCAGTGAGGGGGCCACTAACTATGGCTACACCTTC. The chain uses TRBV10-3 and TRBJ1-2; the D gene is possibly TRBD1 (5 bases). V lost 2 bases and J lost 0, with 7 bases in between. The germline V gene encodes CDR1 ENHRY and CDR2 SYGVKD. CDR3 length: 14 amino acids.

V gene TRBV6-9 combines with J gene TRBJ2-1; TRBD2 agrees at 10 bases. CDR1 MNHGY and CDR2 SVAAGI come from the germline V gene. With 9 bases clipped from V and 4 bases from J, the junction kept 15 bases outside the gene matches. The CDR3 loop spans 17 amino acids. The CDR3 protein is CARRQPGLARIYNEQFF. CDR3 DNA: TGTGCCAGAAGACAACCGGGACTAGCGAGAATTTACAATGAGCAGTTCTTC.

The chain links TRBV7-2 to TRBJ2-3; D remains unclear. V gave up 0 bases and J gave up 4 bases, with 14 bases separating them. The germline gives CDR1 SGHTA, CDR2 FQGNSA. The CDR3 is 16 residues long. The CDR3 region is CASSLALPGRPDTQYF. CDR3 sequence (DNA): TGTGCCAGCAGCTTAGCCCTTCCCGGTCGCCCAGATACGCAGTATTTT.

For the CDR3, the DNA is TGTGCCAGCAGCTTAGGAGGCACCACTGAAGCTTTCTTT. This encodes CASSLGGTTEAFF. The chain uses TRBV7-9 and TRBJ1-1; D is undetermined. Germline V gene data show CDR1 as SEHNR and CDR2 as FQNEAQ (reference sequence). With 1 base removed from V and 4 bases from J, the gap between germline ends came to 7 bases. There are 13 residues in the CDR3.

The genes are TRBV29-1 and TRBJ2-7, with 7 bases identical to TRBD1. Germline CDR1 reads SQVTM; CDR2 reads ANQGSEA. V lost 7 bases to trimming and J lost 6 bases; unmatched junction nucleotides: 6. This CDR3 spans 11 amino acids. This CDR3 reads CSATGDGEQYF. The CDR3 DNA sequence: TGCAGCGCAACAGGGGATGGCGAGCAGTACTTC.

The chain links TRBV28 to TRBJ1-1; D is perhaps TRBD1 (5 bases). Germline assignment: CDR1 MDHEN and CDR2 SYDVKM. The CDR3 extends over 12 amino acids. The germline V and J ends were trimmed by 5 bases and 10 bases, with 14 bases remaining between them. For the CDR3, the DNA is TGTGCCAGCAGTCCTCCAATCCAGGGAGCTTTCTTT. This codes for CASSPPIQGAFF.

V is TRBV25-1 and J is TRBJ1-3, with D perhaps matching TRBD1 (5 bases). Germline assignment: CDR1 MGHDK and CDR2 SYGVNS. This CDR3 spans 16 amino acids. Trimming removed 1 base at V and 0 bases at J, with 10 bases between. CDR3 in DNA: TGTGCCAGCAGTGAATGGCAGGGTAACTCTGGAAACACCATATATTTT. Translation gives CASSEWQGNSGNTIYF.

The CDR3 bases are TGTGCCAGCAGTCCCCGTTTGAGGGATTCACCCCTCCACTTT. Residues: CASSPRLRDSPLHF. V gene TRBV27 combines with J gene TRBJ1-6; no reliable D call. Germline CDR1 MNHEY, CDR2 SMNVEV (reference sequence). The CDR3 loop spans 14 amino acids. V lost 5 bases and J 8 bases, leaving 13 bases between the germline ends.

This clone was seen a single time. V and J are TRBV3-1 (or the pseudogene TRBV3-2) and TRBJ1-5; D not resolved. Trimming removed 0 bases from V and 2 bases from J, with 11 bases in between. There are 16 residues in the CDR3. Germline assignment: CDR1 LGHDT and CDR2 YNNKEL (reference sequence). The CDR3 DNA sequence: TGTGCCAGCAGCCAAGATCCGTCCCCTTGCAATCAGCCCCAGCATTTT. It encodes CASSQDPSPCNQPQHF.

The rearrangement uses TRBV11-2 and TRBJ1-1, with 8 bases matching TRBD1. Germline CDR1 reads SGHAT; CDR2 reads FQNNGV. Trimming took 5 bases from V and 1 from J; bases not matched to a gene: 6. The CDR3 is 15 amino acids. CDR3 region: CASSKEDRANTEAFF. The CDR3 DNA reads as TGTGCCAGCAGCAAAGAGGACAGGGCGAACACTGAAGCTTTCTTT.

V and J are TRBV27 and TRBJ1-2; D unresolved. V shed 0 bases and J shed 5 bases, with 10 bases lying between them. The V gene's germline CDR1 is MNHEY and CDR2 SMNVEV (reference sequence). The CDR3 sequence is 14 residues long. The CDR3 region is CASSLSADLYGYTF. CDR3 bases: TGTGCCAGCAGTTTATCAGCGGACCTTTATGGCTACACCTTC.

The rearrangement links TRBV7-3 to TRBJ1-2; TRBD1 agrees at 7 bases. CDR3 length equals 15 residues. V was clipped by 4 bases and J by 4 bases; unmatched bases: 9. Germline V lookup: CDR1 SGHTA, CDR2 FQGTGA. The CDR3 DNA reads TGTGCCAGCAGCTCACAACCGGGACAGTCCTATGGCTACACCTTC. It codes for CASSSQPGQSYGYTF.

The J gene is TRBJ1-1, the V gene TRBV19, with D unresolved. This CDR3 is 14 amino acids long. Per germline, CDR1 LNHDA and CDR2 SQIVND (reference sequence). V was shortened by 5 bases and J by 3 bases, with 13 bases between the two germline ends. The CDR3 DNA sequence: TGTGCCAGTAGTGGGGAGGGCGTCTACACTGAAGCTTTCTTT. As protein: CASSGEGVYTEAFF.

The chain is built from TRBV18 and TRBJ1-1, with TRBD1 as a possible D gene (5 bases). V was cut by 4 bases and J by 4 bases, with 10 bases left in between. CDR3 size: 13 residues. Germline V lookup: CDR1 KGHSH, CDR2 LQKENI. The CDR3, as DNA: TGTGCCAGCTCACAAGCCAGGGCCACTGAAGCTTTCTTT. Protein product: CASSQARATEAFF.